The T cell receptor beta chain under discussion was sequenced for a study of tumor and adjacent non-tumor tissue in lung cancer. No cell sorting was done before RNA was extracted from the tissue. Notes on this clonotype: The germline gene is not matched at one end of the junction; a read error may be the cause.

Three rounds of nested PCR, following a modified ARM-PCR protocol, produced the TCRbeta library. TCRdb recomputed calls from the multiplex PCR reads with MiXCR, one row per CDR3 protein. The data contain 200,000 to 250,000 distinct CDR3 sequences, 60% to 75% of them singletons. The material sequenced was lung tumor tissue. The receptor's source is a man aged 60 to 69 with non-small cell lung cancer.

The CDR3 loop reads CSAGGEGYQETPYF. CDR3 bases: TGCAGTGCTGGCGGGGAGGGGTACCAAGAGACCCCGTACTTC. This chain uses TRBV20-1 with TRBJ2-5; 7 positions match TRBD2. This CDR3 is built from 14 residues. Germline CDR1 reads DFQATT; CDR2 reads SNEGSKA (reference sequence).